This TCR beta chain stems from a study of T-cell reconstitution after alpha-beta-depleted transplantation in children. Library preparation (for TCRbeta) was performed with unique molecular identifiers. TCRdb redid the calling of the PCR reads with MiXCR, one entry per CDR3 protein. The sample yields roughly 570,000 distinct CDR3 sequences, more than 20% seen once. In germline, CDR1 is KGHSH, CDR2 LQKENI. Unmatched junction bases numbered 6, after V lost 3 bases and J lost 6 bases. The CDR3 is 15 residues long. This clonotype was seen a few times. Its cognate antigen is unknown. Points from the study as a whole: From newly produced T cells came most of the T-cell counts and diversity one year after transplant. There were some patients whose high TCRbeta diversity at day 60 came from surviving recipient T cells and thymic progenitors. Expanded graft clones, several hundred of them, were reportedly the source of alpha-beta T cells about two months after transplant.

Here the sequenced sample was PBMCs, taken before TCRalphabeta/CD19-depleted stem cell transplant. The V gene is TRBV18, the J gene TRBJ2-1; 9 bases match TRBD1. The receptor comes from a boy under two years old with Wiskott-Aldrich syndrome, due to receive a stem cell transplant. DNA of the CDR3: TGTGCCAGCTCACCCGGACAGGGGTGGGTCAATGAGCAGTTCTTC. It specifies CASSPGQGWVNEQFF.